Following are 2 T cell receptor beta chains from one sample sequenced in a study of blood T cells in healthy people across ages. Next came a second PCR, run for about 7 to 12 cycles, which used a sample-barcoded 5' primer along with a J-beta primer mix. One entry per CDR3 protein, called by TCRdb with MiXCR from the 5' RACE reads. The data contain some 1.5 million distinct CDR3 sequences, 42% of them singletons. Sample: blood. Receptors were obtained from a woman aged 18-29 years in good health.

The chain carries TRBV15 and TRBJ1-1, with D perhaps TRBD1 (5 bases). V gave up 5 bases and J gave up 2 bases, with 9 bases separating them. The CDR3 has 13 amino acids. Germline V CDR1 and CDR2: LNHNV, YYDKDF (reference sequence). CDR3 coding DNA: TGTGCCACCAGCCGGAGGGGAAACACTGAAGCTTTCTTT. Residues: CATSRRGNTEAFF. The full variable domain, its missing parts supplied by reference TRBV15 and TRBJ1-1, is DAMVIQNPRYQVTQFGKPVTLSCSQTLNHNVMYWYQQKSSQAPKLLFHYYDKDFNNEADTPDNFQSRRPNTSFCFLDIRSPGLGDTAMYLCATSRRGNTEAFFGQGTRLTVV.

The gene calls are TRBV11-2 and TRBJ2-3, with D possibly being TRBD1 (5 bases). The CDR3 extends over 18 amino acids. The V and J ends lost 2 bases and 0 bases respectively, with 18 bases between them. CDR1 is SGHAT and CDR2 is FQNNGV in the germline V gene. CDR3 sequence (DNA): TGTGCCAGCAGCTTATGGGGCCGATATAAGACTAGCACAGATACGCAGTATTTT. Protein product: CASSLWGRYKTSTDTQYF.